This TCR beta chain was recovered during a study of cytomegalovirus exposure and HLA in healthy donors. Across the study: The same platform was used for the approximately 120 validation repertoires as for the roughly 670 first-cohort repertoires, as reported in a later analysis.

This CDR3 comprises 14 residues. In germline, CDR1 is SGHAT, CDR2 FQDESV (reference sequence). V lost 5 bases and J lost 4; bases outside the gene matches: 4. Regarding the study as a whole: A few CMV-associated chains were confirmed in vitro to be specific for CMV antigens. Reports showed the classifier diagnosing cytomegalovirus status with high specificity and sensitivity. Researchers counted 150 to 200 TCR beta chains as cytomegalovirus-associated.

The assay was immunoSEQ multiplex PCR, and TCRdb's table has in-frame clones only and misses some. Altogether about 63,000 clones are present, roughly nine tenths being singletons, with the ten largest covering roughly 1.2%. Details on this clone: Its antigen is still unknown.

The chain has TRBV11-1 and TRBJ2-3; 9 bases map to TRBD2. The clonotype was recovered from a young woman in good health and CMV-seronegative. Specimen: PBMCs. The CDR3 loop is CASSQAGGADTQYF. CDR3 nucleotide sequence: TGTGCCAGCAGCCAGGCGGGAGGGGCAGATACGCAGTATTTT. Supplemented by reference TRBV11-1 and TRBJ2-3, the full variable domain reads EAEVAQSPRYKITEKSQAVAFWCDPISGHATLYWYRQILGQGPELLVQFQDESVVDDSQLPKDRFSAERLKGVDSTLKIQPAELGDSAMYLCASSQAGGADTQYFGPGTRLTVL.